The T cell receptor (beta chain) described here comes from a study of human T cells and chemical hapten exposure. Each CDR3 protein is one row after TCRdb ran MiXCR on the RACE reads. The repertoire holds 34,000 or so distinct CDR3 sequences, with around a tenth as singletons. The CDR3 runs 14 residues. The germline CDR1 and CDR2 sequences are SGDLS and YYNGEE. V was clipped by 3 bases and J by 3 bases; unmatched bases: 0. The time point was: pre-sensitization, week 0. Regarding treatment: therapeutic diphenylcyclopropenone sensitization with weekly scalp DPC. The total RNA was obtained from whole blood that was not fractionated. General study findings and limits: In comparison with controls, expanded TCRs gave rise to a significantly larger number of large CDR3 similarity clusters.

There are a few counts of this clonotype. Its specificity is unknown. Sample: whole blood, taken in connection with sensitization to the hapten diphenylcyclopropenone (DPC). The clonotype comes from a man aged 50 or older with alopecia areata. Some clones in this sample may be carry-over from other donors' samples. The V and J genes are TRBV9 and TRBJ2-1; 10 nucleotides align to TRBD2. Here the CDR3 reads CASSGLAGYNEQFF. The CDR3 nucleotides are TGTGCCAGCAGCGGACTAGCGGGCTACAATGAGCAGTTCTTC.